The 26 T cell receptor beta chains below come from one sample, sequenced in a study of T cell changes during pregnancy in multiple sclerosis. TCRdb keeps only in-frame clones here, not all; method: immunoSEQ multiplex PCR. The sample lists tens of thousands of clones; roughly 90% were seen once. Here the sequenced sample was CD4+ T cells from peripheral blood mononuclear cells, taken in the second trimester of pregnancy. All receptors derive from a female donor with multiple sclerosis, enrolled in a pregnancy study.

In its sample, this clone was seen once. The chain carries TRBV9 and TRBJ1-2; D is ambiguous. The CDR3 covers 13 residues. Per the germline V gene, CDR1 is SGDLS and CDR2 is YYNGEE. Trimming cost V 1 base and J 7 bases, with 11 bases left between them. CDR3 in DNA: TGTGCCAGCAGCGTACTAGCCACCTCTGGCTACACCTTC. It translates to CASSVLATSGYTF.

V usage is TRBV5-1 and J usage is TRBJ1-4; D is uncertain. This CDR3 is 15 amino acids long. Trimming shortened V by 1 base and J by 3 bases, and 10 bases separated the two germline ends. Germline assignment: CDR1 SGHRS and CDR2 YFSETQ. CDR3 sequence reads: CASSLIGVPNEKLFF. The CDR3 bases are TGCGCCAGCAGCTTGATCGGGGTCCCTAATGAAAAACTGTTTTTT.

This sequence joins TRBV6-1 and TRBJ1-5; weak D call: TRBD1 (5 bases). The CDR3 runs 15 residues. The germline V gene has CDR1 MNHNS and CDR2 SASEGT. V was clipped by 4 bases and J by 0 bases, with 10 bases between them. Here the CDR3 reads CASSGQYNSNQPQHF. CDR3 sequence (DNA): TGTGCCAGCAGTGGACAGTACAATAGCAATCAGCCCCAGCATTTT.

The rearrangement links TRBV2 to TRBJ1-1; D might be TRBD1 (5 bases). The CDR3 is made up of 13 amino acids. Germline assignment: CDR1 SNHLY and CDR2 FYNNEI. Trimming stripped 4 bases from V and 1 base from J, with 7 bases between. The CDR3 protein is CASSAGQNTEAFF. For the CDR3, the DNA is TGTGCCAGCAGTGCCGGACAGAACACTGAAGCTTTCTTT.

J is TRBJ2-1 and V is TRBV27; tentative D call: TRBD2 (6 bases). The germline gives CDR1 MNHEY, CDR2 SMNVEV (reference sequence). The V gene lost 5 bases and the J gene lost 2 bases, with 19 bases spanning the gap. The CDR3 contains 17 residues. The CDR3 DNA reads TGTGCCAGCAGTCCCTACCCGGGGGTCGGAGCCTACAATGAGCAGTTCTTC. Translated: CASSPYPGVGAYNEQFF.

This chain connects TRBV2 to TRBJ1-2; 7 bases line up with TRBD1. Per the germline V gene, CDR1 is SNHLY and CDR2 is FYNNEI. V was clipped by 7 bases and J by 6 bases; unmatched bases: 8. CDR3 length: 13 residues. The CDR3 protein is CASTPTGNNGYTF. The CDR3 DNA follows: TGTGCCAGCACACCGACAGGGAACAATGGCTACACCTTC.

This chain uses TRBV2 with TRBJ2-7; tentative D call: TRBD2 (6 bases). This CDR3 is 16 amino acids long. Germline loops: CDR1 SNHLY, CDR2 FYNNEI. V was trimmed by 7 bases and J by 0 bases, leaving 19 bases between them. The CDR3 DNA sequence: TGTGCCAGCAAGTTGCGAGGCGGGGCAAGCTCCTACGAGCAGTACTTC. It is translated as CASKLRGGASSYEQYF.

The CDR3, as DNA: TGCGCCAGCAGTGAGTCGGAGGAATTGAACACTGAAGCTTTCTTT. Translating gives CASSESEELNTEAFF. The chain recombines TRBV10-1 with TRBJ1-1; no clear D. The CDR3 is 15 residues long. Germline values: CDR1 WNHNN, CDR2 SYGVQD (reference sequence). Trimming cost V 0 bases and J 0 bases, with 8 bases left between them.

V usage is TRBV30 and J usage is TRBJ2-5, with TRBD2 matching 7 bases. This CDR3 has 14 residues. CDR1 and CDR2 (germline): GTSNPN, SVGIG (reference sequence). V lost 1 base to trimming and J lost 3 bases; unmatched junction nucleotides: 5. In nucleotides, the CDR3 is TGTGCCTGGAGTGGGACTAGTCGAAAAGAGACCCAGTACTTC. The encoded protein is CAWSGTSRKETQYF.

The chain has TRBV9 and TRBJ2-3; 8 nucleotides match TRBD2. Trimming at V came to 0 bases and at J to 4 bases, leaving 7 bases not matched to a gene. CDR1 is SGDLS, CDR2 YYNGEE, per germline. The CDR3 covers 16 residues. The CDR3 DNA sequence: TGTGCCAGCAGCGTAGGATCTAGCGGGCGTGCAGATACGCAGTATTTT. Translated: CASSVGSSGRADTQYF.

The sample holds one count of this clone. V is TRBV27 and J is TRBJ1-5, with 8 bases matching TRBD1. V was clipped by 5 bases and J by 0 bases; unmatched bases: 12. Germline loops: CDR1 MNHEY, CDR2 SMNVEV (reference sequence). The CDR3 contains 18 residues. CDR3 residues: CASSPRQGPPYSNQPQHF. DNA of the CDR3: TGTGCCAGCAGTCCTCGACAGGGGCCACCTTATAGCAATCAGCCCCAGCATTTT.

As regards this clone: Its ends do not fully match the called genes, so a read error is possible. The gene calls are TRBV4-3 and TRBJ2-2, with TRBD2 as a possible D gene (5 bases). The CDR3 has 10 residues. CDR1 is LGHNA, CDR2 YSLEER, per germline. The DNA for the CDR3 is TGCGCCAGCAGCCAGCTACCCCCGGGGTTT. Translated: CASSQLPPGF.

The CDR3 coding sequence is TGTGCCAGCCGAGACCAGCGGGAGGGAGTAGTGGAGCAGTTCTTC. It translates to CASRDQREGVVEQFF. J is TRBJ2-1 and V is TRBV21-1; TRBD2, as called in the table, went unchecked against the DNA. TRBV21-1 is shown as a pseudogene. CDR3 length equals 15 residues.

V usage is TRBV15 and J usage is TRBJ1-4, with D possibly matching TRBD1 (6 bases). V lost 2 bases and J 10 bases, leaving 14 bases between the germline ends. The CDR3 spans 14 residues. The germline V gene has CDR1 LNHNV and CDR2 YYDKDF (reference sequence). CDR3 in DNA: TGTGCCACCAGCAGAAGGGACAAGGTTGGAAAACTGTTTTTT. It specifies CATSRRDKVGKLFF.

V usage is TRBV27 and J usage is TRBJ1-2, with TRBD1 matching over 7 bases. CDR3 length equals 12 residues. Losses at the gene ends were 5 bases for V and 7 bases for J; bases not matched to a gene: 4. Per the germline V gene, CDR1 is MNHEY and CDR2 is SMNVEV (reference sequence). This chain's CDR3 is CASSPRTGGYTF. CDR3 nucleotide sequence: TGTGCCAGCAGTCCTCGGACAGGTGGCTACACCTTC.

J is TRBJ1-1 and V is TRBV9; TRBD1 is a possible D gene (5 bases). The CDR3 has 15 amino acids. Between the trimmed V and J ends, which lost 2 bases and 0 bases, there was a span of 11 bases. Germline values: CDR1 SGDLS, CDR2 YYNGEE. CDR3 protein: CASSVTGYMNTEAFF. The CDR3 nucleotides read TGTGCCAGCAGCGTTACAGGATACATGAACACTGAAGCTTTCTTT.

The rearrangement uses TRBV11-2 and TRBJ2-1; 11 bases align to TRBD2. CDR1 is SGHAT, CDR2 FQNNGV, per germline. Trimming removed 1 base from V and 15 bases from J; junction bases left unmatched: 8. There are 14 residues in the CDR3. The DNA of the CDR3 is TGTGCCAGCAGCTTAGTAGCGGGAGGGCCGGAATGGTTCTTC. It yields the protein CASSLVAGGPEWFF.

This chain links TRBV6-5 with TRBJ1-3; possible D gene TRBD1, 6 bases. Germline V CDR1 and CDR2: MNHEY, SVGAGI. The CDR3 contains 15 residues. Trimming cost V 5 bases and J 2 bases, with 13 bases left between them. The CDR3 region is CASSITGITGNTIYF. Here the CDR3 DNA reads TGTGCCAGCAGTATTACAGGGATCACTGGAAACACCATATATTTT.

The chain couples TRBV6-5 to TRBJ2-1; D perhaps matches TRBD1 (6 bases). The germline gives CDR1 MNHEY, CDR2 SVGAGI. V was clipped by 6 bases and J by 8 bases, with 11 bases between them. The CDR3 is 12 amino acids. DNA of the CDR3: TGTGCCAGCAGCCAGGGGTGGTATGAGCAGTTCTTC. Translating gives CASSQGWYEQFF.

The J gene is TRBJ2-7, the V gene TRBV7-7; maybe TRBD1 (6 bases). Trimming shortened V by 5 bases and J by 6 bases, and 14 bases separated the two germline ends. This CDR3 spans 13 amino acids. Germline values: CDR1 SSHAT, CDR2 FNYEAQ (reference sequence). CDR3 sequence (DNA): TGTGCCAGCAGCCTGGACAGAGCTAGCGAGCAGTACTTC. Residues: CASSLDRASEQYF.

V and J are TRBV30 and TRBJ2-3, with 10 bases identical to TRBD2. V trimming: 5 bases; J trimming: 2 bases; junction bases outside the gene matches: 13. CDR3 length: 17 residues. Germline CDR1 GTSNPN, CDR2 SVGIG (reference sequence). As DNA, the CDR3 is TGTGCCTGGCAAAGTCTCCTAGCGGGGGCCCTCACAGATACGCAGTATTTT. It is translated as CAWQSLLAGALTDTQYF. The whole variable domain, filled in from reference TRBV30 and TRBJ2-3, reads SQTIHQWPATLVQPVGSPLSLECTVEGTSNPNLYWYRQAAGRGLQLLFYSVGIGQISSEVPQNLSASRPQDRQFILSSKKLLLSDSGFYLCAWQSLLAGALTDTQYFGPGTRLTVL.

This clone was observed a single time. This chain links TRBV6-1 with TRBJ1-5; 9 positions match TRBD1. This CDR3 is built from 14 residues. Trimming took 4 bases from V and 5 from J; bases not matched to a gene: 3. CDR1 is MNHNS and CDR2 is SASEGT in the germline V gene. CDR3 in DNA: TGTGCCAGCAGTGCGGACAGGGGCGATCAGCCCCAGCATTTT. It is translated as CASSADRGDQPQHF.

The chain employs TRBV5-1 and TRBJ1-4; TRBD1 agrees at 7 bases. V shed 4 bases, J shed 8 bases, and the junction held 11 bases outside the gene matches. This CDR3 is built from 15 residues. Germline V gives CDR1 SGHRS, CDR2 YFSETQ. As DNA, the CDR3 is TGCGCCAGCAGCGGACAGGCCATTTCGGGGGAAAAACTGTTTTTT. Translated, it gives CASSGQAISGEKLFF.

On this clone: The junction departs from the called germline gene at one end, perhaps through a read error. This rearrangement joins TRBV20-1 to TRBJ1-1, with TRBD1 as a possible D gene (6 bases). The CDR3 sequence is 10 residues long. Germline V gives CDR1 DFQATT, CDR2 SNEGSKA (reference sequence). The CDR3 sequence: CSAPAGAVWF. CDR3 sequence (DNA): TGCAGCGCCCCGGCGGGGGCGGTCTGGTTT.

The chain links TRBV5-6 to TRBJ2-5, with TRBD2 identical over 8 bases. The ends lost 0 bases at V and 5 bases at J; junction bases unmatched: 6. This CDR3 is built from 15 residues. Germline lookup yields CDR1 SGHDT and CDR2 YYEEEE. The DNA for the CDR3 is TGTGCCAGCAGCTTGGGCCGGCTAGCGGGCGAGACCCAGTACTTC. Translated: CASSLGRLAGETQYF.

The V and J genes are TRBV5-1 and TRBJ2-3; D gene ambiguous. Trimming pared 2 bases from V and 0 bases from J, leaving 19 bases between. Germline V gene data show CDR1 as SGHRS and CDR2 as YFSETQ. The CDR3 is 18 amino acids. In nucleotides, the CDR3 is TGCGCCAGCAGCTTTAACAGCTACCATCCCCTCAGCACAGATACGCAGTATTTT. It yields the protein CASSFNSYHPLSTDTQYF.